This T cell receptor beta chain was sequenced for a study of blood T cell repertoires in COVID-19. Study summary: Sources were T cells, B-cell-depleted T cells, or PBMCs; the material itself was cDNA or gDNA.

TCRdb keeps only in-frame clones here, not all; method: immunoSEQ multiplex PCR. The sample has around 300,000 clones, 90% seen once. This CDR3 contains 14 residues. V gave up 6 bases and J gave up 3 bases, with 11 bases separating them. Germline CDR1 and CDR2: PRHDT and FYEKMQ (reference sequence). This chain joins TRBV13 and TRBJ2-2, with unresolved D. This clonotype originated in a woman between 18 and 30 years old with acute COVID-19. The sequencing input was PBMCs or T cells enriched from blood (not recorded which). The CDR3 bases are TGTGCCAGCAGAAAATGGCTGGACACCGGGGAGCTGTTTTTT. Protein: CASRKWLDTGELFF.